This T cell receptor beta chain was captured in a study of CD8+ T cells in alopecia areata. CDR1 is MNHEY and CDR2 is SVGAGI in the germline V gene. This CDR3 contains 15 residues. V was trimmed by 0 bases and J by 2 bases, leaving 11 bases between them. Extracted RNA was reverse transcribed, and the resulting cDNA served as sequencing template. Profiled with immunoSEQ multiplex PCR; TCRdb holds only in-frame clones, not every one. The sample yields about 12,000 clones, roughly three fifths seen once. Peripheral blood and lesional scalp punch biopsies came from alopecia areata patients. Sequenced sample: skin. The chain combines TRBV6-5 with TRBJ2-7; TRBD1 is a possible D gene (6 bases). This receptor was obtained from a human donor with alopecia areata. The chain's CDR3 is CASSYSVKGAYEQYF. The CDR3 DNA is TGTGCCAGCAGTTACTCGGTCAAGGGGGCCTACGAGCAGTACTTC.